The next 15 T cell receptor beta chains were all read from a single sample in a study of PD-1 blockade in mismatch repair-deficient tumors. Libraries were prepared by immunoSEQ multiplex PCR; TCRdb keeps only in-frame clonotypes and omits some of them. This table holds 60,000 to 65,000 clones, about nine tenths found once. The starting material was peripheral blood, obtained 52 weeks after starting pembrolizumab. These TCRs come from an adult with mismatch repair-deficient cancer.

This clone occurred a few times. This chain joins TRBV7-9 and TRBJ2-7; D may match TRBD1 or TRBD2 (6 bases each). The CDR3 runs 12 residues. CDR1 and CDR2 (germline): SEHNR, FQNEAQ (reference sequence). The ends were cut back, 4 bases at V and 6 bases at J, with 10 bases in the middle. CDR3 loop: CASSYEGGEQYF. The CDR3 coding sequence is TGTGCCAGCAGCTATGAGGGGGGCGAGCAGTACTTC. Using reference TRBV7-9 and TRBJ2-7 for the parts outside the CDR3, the full variable domain is DTGVSQNPRHKITKRGQNVTFRCDPISEHNRLYWYRQTLGQGPEFLTYFQNEAQLEKSRLLSDRFSAERPKGSFSTLEIQRTEQGDSAMYLCASSYEGGEQYFGPGTRLTVT.

This chain uses TRBV7-3 with TRBJ2-1, with D maybe TRBD2 (5 bases). Trimming removed 2 bases at V and 6 bases at J, with 14 bases between. The CDR3 has 15 amino acids. Germline V lookup: CDR1 SGHTA, CDR2 FQGTGA. The CDR3: CASSLELAGVNEQFF. The CDR3 DNA reads TGTGCCAGCAGCTTAGAGCTAGCAGGAGTCAATGAGCAGTTCTTC.

The rearrangement joins TRBV2 to TRBJ2-5; unclear D gene. Per germline, CDR1 SNHLY and CDR2 FYNNEI. The ends were cut back, 3 bases at V and 1 base at J, with 6 bases in the middle. This CDR3 contains 13 residues. The CDR3 here is CASSDSRQETQYF. CDR3 in DNA: TGTGCCAGCAGTGACAGCCGCCAAGAGACCCAGTACTTC.

The chain couples TRBV4-3 to TRBJ1-4; 9 bases match TRBD1. The junction had 5 bases not matched to a gene; V was cut back by 1 base and J by 8 bases. The length of the CDR3 is 15 residues. CDR1 LGHNA and CDR2 YSLEER come from the germline V gene. Here the CDR3 reads CASSQGTGDREKLFF. The CDR3 nucleotides read TGCGCCAGCAGCCAAGGGACAGGGGATCGGGAAAAACTGTTTTTT.

V is TRBV2 and J is TRBJ2-7; 12 nucleotides agree with TRBD2. The germline CDR1 and CDR2 sequences are SNHLY and FYNNEI. Unmatched junction bases numbered 27, after V lost 7 bases and J lost 2 bases. CDR3 length equals 22 residues. DNA for the CDR3: TGTGCCAGCATTGGTTTCGCACAGACCCGGACTAGCGGGAACGGCCCCACCTACGAGCAGTACTTC. It is translated as CASIGFAQTRTSGNGPTYEQYF.

This clone was seen only a few times. The chain carries TRBV11-3 and TRBJ1-2, with D possibly TRBD1 on 6 matching bases. V was shortened by 5 bases and J by 8 bases, with 15 bases between the two germline ends. Germline V gene data show CDR1 as SGHNT and CDR2 as YENEEA. The CDR3 is made up of 13 amino acids. The DNA of the CDR3 is TGTGCCAGCAGCAGGAGGGGGATGGACGGCTACACCTTC. Its translation is CASSRRGMDGYTF.

The rearrangement joins TRBV19 to TRBJ2-3; 16 bases agree with TRBD2. The length of the CDR3 is 19 residues. V dropped 3 bases and J dropped 0; count of bases not matched to a gene: 6. Germline V gene sequence: CDR1 LNHDA, CDR2 SQIVND (reference sequence). The CDR3 protein is CASSILGLAGGPSTDTQYF. CDR3 in DNA: TGTGCCAGTAGTATTTTGGGACTAGCGGGAGGGCCGAGCACAGATACGCAGTATTTT.

The chain uses TRBV28 and TRBJ2-7; weak D call: TRBD1 (6 bases). Trimming cost V 3 bases and J 1 base, with 10 bases left between them. The germline V gene encodes CDR1 MDHEN and CDR2 SYDVKM. The CDR3 spans 14 residues. The CDR3 DNA reads as TGTGCCAGCAGTTTCCAGGGGACATCCTACGAGCAGTACTTC. Encoded protein: CASSFQGTSYEQYF.

J is TRBJ2-7 and V is TRBV14; TRBD2 agrees at 14 bases. Germline values: CDR1 SGHDN, CDR2 FVKESK. V lost 3 bases and J lost 7; bases outside the gene matches: 8. CDR3 length: 16 amino acids. The CDR3 loop is CASSQLTSGRADEQYF. The CDR3 DNA follows: TGTGCCAGCAGCCAGCTGACTAGCGGGAGGGCGGATGAGCAGTACTTC.

The chain couples TRBV7-9 to TRBJ2-5; 7 bases agree with TRBD1. After removal of 6 bases from V and 7 bases from J, the junction contained 8 bases not matched to a gene. The CDR3 runs 13 residues. The V gene's germline CDR1 is SEHNR and CDR2 FQNEAQ (reference sequence). This CDR3 is CASRNDRDGTQYF. For the CDR3, the DNA is TGTGCCAGCAGAAACGACAGGGACGGGACCCAGTACTTC. The complete variable domain, with remaining parts taken from reference TRBV7-9 and TRBJ2-5, reads DTGVSQNPRHKITKRGQNVTFRCDPISEHNRLYWYRQTLGQGPEFLTYFQNEAQLEKSRLLSDRFSAERPKGSFSTLEIQRTEQGDSAMYLCASRNDRDGTQYFGPGTRLLVL.

The V call is TRBV28, the J call TRBJ2-2, with no clear D. The V gene lost 2 bases and the J gene lost 4 bases, with 8 bases spanning the gap. CDR1 is MDHEN and CDR2 is SYDVKM in the germline V gene. CDR3 length equals 14 residues. The CDR3, as DNA: TGTGCCAGCAGTTTACCCCAAACCACCGGGGAGCTGTTTTTT. Translation gives CASSLPQTTGELFF.

This sequence joins TRBV6-6 and TRBJ2-7; 9 nucleotides line up with TRBD2. The J segment lost 2 bases and the V segment lost 0 bases, leaving 5 bases of the junction unmatched. The CDR3 contains 16 residues. Germline loops: CDR1 MNHNY, CDR2 SVGAGI (reference sequence). The CDR3 DNA reads TGTGCCAGCAGTTACTCTAGGACTAGCGTCCCCTACGAGCAGTACTTC. Its translation: CASSYSRTSVPYEQYF.

Only a few counts were recorded for this clone. V usage is TRBV6-1 and J usage is TRBJ2-7, with TRBD2 matching over 8 bases. The CDR3 length is 15 residues. J was trimmed by 2 bases and V by 2 bases; bases with no gene match: 5. Germline values: CDR1 MNHNS, CDR2 SASEGT. This CDR3 reads CASSEMSGGPYEQYF. The CDR3 region has the DNA TGTGCCAGCAGTGAAATGTCGGGAGGGCCCTACGAGCAGTACTTC.

The table lists this clone with a few counts. This chain uses TRBV6-1 with TRBJ1-5; 10 bases are shared with TRBD1. The CDR3 runs to 15 residues. Trimming removed 2 bases from V and 6 bases from J; junction bases left unmatched: 4. Germline lookup yields CDR1 MNHNS and CDR2 SASEGT. This CDR3 is CASSERGQGFQPQHF. The CDR3 DNA reads TGTGCCAGCAGTGAACGGGGACAGGGGTTTCAGCCCCAGCATTTT.

The CDR3 loop is CASSEADSVTGELFF. CDR3 sequence (DNA): TGTGCCAGCAGTGAAGCTGACAGTGTCACCGGGGAGCTGTTTTTT. The V gene is TRBV6-1, the J gene TRBJ2-2, with a possible D match to TRBD1 (5 bases). Trimming pared 0 bases from V and 4 bases from J, leaving 9 bases between. This CDR3 is built from 15 residues. Germline V gene lookup returns CDR1 MNHNS and CDR2 SASEGT.